The 32 T cell receptor beta chains listed next were all sequenced from one sample in a study of OX40 agonist ivuxolimab in advanced cancers. This table comes from immunoSEQ multiplex PCR, and its TCRdb copy is limited to in-frame clones, with some not included. Seen here are about 45,000 clones, roughly 90% observed once, and the top ten hold 0.85% to 1.1%. The sequencing used CD4+ or CD8+ T cells sorted from blood, collected in a trial of the OX40 agonist ivuxolimab. The receptors originated from an adult with an advanced solid tumor such as melanoma, head and neck, liver or kidney cancer.

The genes are TRBV15 and TRBJ2-1; 11 nucleotides match TRBD2. The germline gives CDR1 LNHNV, CDR2 YYDKDF (reference sequence). This CDR3 has 16 amino acids. V shed 0 bases, J shed 10 bases, and the junction held 8 bases outside the gene matches. CDR3 sequence reads: CATSRDLASGRQEQFF. As DNA, the CDR3 is TGTGCCACCAGCAGAGATCTGGCTAGCGGGAGGCAAGAGCAGTTCTTC.

The chain is built from TRBV7-9 and TRBJ2-3; D unresolved. Germline V gives CDR1 SEHNR, CDR2 FQNEAQ (reference sequence). The V and J ends lost 7 bases and 6 bases respectively, with 14 bases between them. This CDR3 spans 13 amino acids. The CDR3 nucleotides are TGTGCCAGCACCCCAGCCCCCCCGGATACGCAGTATTTT. It yields the protein CASTPAPPDTQYF.

In its sample, this clone was seen a few times. The V call is TRBV2, the J call TRBJ2-3; D could derive from TRBD1 or TRBD2 (5 bases each). The CDR3 spans 14 residues. CDR1 SNHLY and CDR2 FYNNEI come from the germline V gene. The germline V and J ends were trimmed by 6 bases and 0 bases, with 10 bases remaining between them. CDR3 sequence reads: CASRRDVSTDTQYF. In DNA form, the CDR3 reads TGTGCCAGCAGGAGGGACGTAAGCACAGATACGCAGTATTTT.

The chain couples TRBV9 to TRBJ2-5; D uncertain. Deletions cut 0 bases from V and 1 base from J, with 7 bases between. The germline CDR1 and CDR2 sequences are SGDLS and YYNGEE. The CDR3 is made up of 14 amino acids. The CDR3 sequence: CASSVGAAQETQYF. CDR3 in DNA: TGTGCCAGCAGCGTAGGGGCAGCCCAAGAGACCCAGTACTTC.

The chain has TRBV7-3 and TRBJ2-2, with no clear D. Trimming removed 5 bases from V and 0 bases from J, with 16 bases in between. Germline loops: CDR1 SGHTA, CDR2 FQGTGA. There are 17 residues in the CDR3. CDR3 region: CASSPTSMTANTGELFF. Written as DNA, the CDR3 is TGTGCCAGCAGCCCCACTTCGATGACGGCGAACACCGGGGAGCTGTTTTTT.

The V gene is TRBV19, the J gene TRBJ2-1; possible D gene TRBD1, 5 bases. V lost 0 bases to trimming and J lost 7 bases, with 10 bases between them. The CDR3 runs to 14 residues. Germline CDR1 and CDR2: LNHDA and SQIVND (reference sequence). As DNA, the CDR3 is TGTGCCAGTAGTATAGATCAGGGTACAAATGAGCAGTTCTTC. This codes for CASSIDQGTNEQFF. The variable domain in full, with the rest retrieved from reference TRBV19 and TRBJ2-1, is DGGITQSPKYLFRKEGQNVTLSCEQNLNHDAMYWYRQDPGQGLRLIYYSQIVNDFQKGDIAEGYSVSREKKESFPLTVTSAQKNPTAFYLCASSIDQGTNEQFFGPGTRLTVL.

This rearrangement joins TRBV15 to TRBJ2-7; TRBD1 aligns across 8 bases. The ends lost 4 bases at V and 2 bases at J; junction bases unmatched: 4. From germline, CDR1 is LNHNV and CDR2 YYDKDF (reference sequence). The CDR3 has 14 residues. The CDR3 DNA reads TGTGCCACCAGCATACGACAGGGGCCCTACGAGCAGTACTTC. This translates into CATSIRQGPYEQYF.

The chain uses TRBV2 and TRBJ2-3, with D unclear. Trimming removed 8 bases from V and 6 bases from J, with 3 bases in between. This CDR3 has 9 residues. Germline CDR1 is SNHLY and CDR2 is FYNNEI. In nucleotides, the CDR3 is TGTGCCAGCGGGGATACGCAGTATTTT. It codes for CASGDTQYF.

This sequence joins TRBV4-1 and TRBJ2-3; D gene ambiguous. The V and J ends lost 1 base and 2 bases respectively, with 7 bases between them. This CDR3 has 14 residues. In germline, CDR1 is MGHRA, CDR2 YSYEKL. The CDR3 nucleotides are TGCGCCAGCAGCCAAGGAGATTACACAGATACGCAGTATTTT. Amino acid sequence: CASSQGDYTDTQYF.

The chain uses TRBV7-8 and TRBJ2-3; no clear D. From germline, CDR1 is SGHVS and CDR2 FQNEAQ. Trimming pared 3 bases from V and 1 base from J, leaving 11 bases between. The CDR3 contains 15 residues. The CDR3 bases are TGTGCCAGCAGCTTCGTAAGCGAACGCACAGATACGCAGTATTTT. This codes for CASSFVSERTDTQYF.

This rearrangement joins TRBV5-5 to TRBJ2-7; D may be TRBD1 (5 bases). The CDR3 runs to 13 residues. The germline V gene encodes CDR1 SGHKS and CDR2 YYEKEE (reference sequence). Trimming took off 0 bases at V and 6 bases at J, with 10 bases between the two ends. The DNA for the CDR3 is TGTGCCAGCAGCTTGGGCAGGGCGCGCGAGCAGTACTTC. Its translation: CASSLGRAREQYF.

This clone was found once. The chain is built from TRBV27 and TRBJ2-5; tentatively, D is TRBD1 (5 bases). CDR1 and CDR2 from the germline V gene are MNHEY and SMNVEV (reference sequence). Trimming shortened V by 3 bases and J by 3 bases, and 11 bases separated the two germline ends. CDR3 length equals 14 residues. The CDR3 nucleotides read TGTGCCAGCAGTTTTGGGGCAACGAAAGAGACCCAGTACTTC. Its translation: CASSFGATKETQYF.

The V call is TRBV19, the J call TRBJ2-3; D remains ambiguous. From germline, CDR1 is LNHDA and CDR2 SQIVND (reference sequence). The V end lost 1 base, the J end lost 6 bases, and 8 bases lay between the germline ends. CDR3 size: 13 residues. CDR3 nucleotides: TGTGCCAGTAGTATAGGGGCCCAGGATACGCAGTATTTT. Encoded protein: CASSIGAQDTQYF.

The chain joins TRBV5-1 to TRBJ2-1; TRBD2 matches 11 bases. After removal of 4 bases from V and 9 bases from J, the junction contained 12 bases not matched to a gene. CDR3 length: 16 amino acids. Germline CDR1 and CDR2: SGHRS and YFSETQ. This chain's CDR3 is CASSVLAGVGGGEQFF. The CDR3 DNA follows: TGCGCCAGCAGCGTACTAGCGGGAGTTGGGGGTGGTGAGCAGTTCTTC. Full variable domain (rest looked up from reference TRBV5-1 and TRBJ2-1): KAGVTQTPRYLIKTRGQQVTLSCSPISGHRSVSWYQQTPGQGLQFLFEYFSETQRNKGNFPGRFSGRQFSNSRSEMNVSTLELGDSALYLCASSVLAGVGGGEQFFGPGTRLTVL.

The rearrangement links TRBV19 to TRBJ2-3, with TRBD2 identical over 11 bases. Per germline, CDR1 LNHDA and CDR2 SQIVND (reference sequence). J lost 6 bases, V lost 5 bases, and 10 bases had no gene match. This CDR3 spans 16 amino acids. The CDR3 protein is CASSAVTSGITDTQYF. The CDR3 nucleotides read TGTGCCAGTAGTGCAGTGACTAGCGGGATTACGGATACGCAGTATTTT.

This clone was seen only once. The chain joins TRBV4-3 to TRBJ2-5; possible D gene TRBD1, 6 bases. The V gene lost 1 base and the J gene lost 4 bases, with 13 bases spanning the gap. Germline loops: CDR1 LGHNA, CDR2 YSLEER. CDR3 length: 15 amino acids. CDR3 coding DNA: TGCGCCAGCAGCCAAGTTACAGGGACGTCAGAGACCCAGTACTTC. Amino acids: CASSQVTGTSETQYF.

The J gene is TRBJ1-6, the V gene TRBV18, with 7 bases aligning to TRBD1. With V trimmed by 3 bases and J by 5 bases, 4 bases remained unmatched. The CDR3 spans 15 residues. Germline-derived CDR1 and CDR2 are KGHSH and LQKENI. The CDR3 protein is CASSPYQGDNSPLHF. CDR3 sequence (DNA): TGTGCCAGCTCACCTTATCAGGGGGATAATTCACCCCTCCACTTT.

V and J are TRBV7-9 and TRBJ2-7, with no clear D. V was cut by 6 bases and J by 4 bases, with 10 bases left in between. CDR3 size: 12 residues. Germline assignment: CDR1 SEHNR and CDR2 FQNEAQ (reference sequence). DNA for the CDR3: TGTGCCAGCAGTCCCAGAGAGTACGAGCAGTACTTC. Translation: CASSPREYEQYF.

The chain is built from TRBV18 and TRBJ1-1; maybe TRBD1 (5 bases). V lost 3 bases to trimming and J lost 0 bases, with 8 bases between them. The CDR3 spans 14 residues. The germline CDR1 and CDR2 sequences are KGHSH and LQKENI. The CDR3 DNA reads as TGTGCCAGCTCACCTCCAGGGTTGAACACTGAAGCTTTCTTT. Its protein product is CASSPPGLNTEAFF.

V and J are TRBV2 and TRBJ2-7; 10 positions agree with TRBD2. Trimming took 7 bases from V and 2 from J; bases not matched to a gene: 11. This CDR3 is 16 amino acids long. Germline assignment: CDR1 SNHLY and CDR2 FYNNEI. CDR3 region: CASKYLGLAETYEQYF. The DNA for the CDR3 is TGTGCCAGCAAGTATTTAGGACTAGCGGAAACCTACGAGCAGTACTTC.

This clone appeared once. This chain joins TRBV19 and TRBJ1-1, with D perhaps TRBD1 (6 bases). The V end was cut by 1 base, the J end by 5 bases, with 17 bases between. The CDR3 contains 16 residues. CDR1 is LNHDA and CDR2 is SQIVND in the germline V gene (reference sequence). DNA of the CDR3: TGTGCCAGTAGTATAGGGTTGTCTGGGGGCAGAACTGAAGCTTTCTTT. Residues: CASSIGLSGGRTEAFF. Complete variable domain (other parts from reference TRBV19 and TRBJ1-1): DGGITQSPKYLFRKEGQNVTLSCEQNLNHDAMYWYRQDPGQGLRLIYYSQIVNDFQKGDIAEGYSVSREKKESFPLTVTSAQKNPTAFYLCASSIGLSGGRTEAFFGQGTRLTVV.

The J gene is TRBJ1-2, the V gene TRBV6-5; D gene unclear. The CDR3 totals 11 residues. Trimming cost V 11 bases and J 8 bases, with 15 bases left between them. The V gene's germline CDR1 is MNHEY and CDR2 SVGAGI. The CDR3 nucleotides are TGTGCCGCGGCTCGCTCAAGGGGCTACACCTTC. Translation gives CAAARSRGYTF.

The genes are TRBV19 and TRBJ2-3; 7 positions agree with TRBD2. Germline V gives CDR1 LNHDA, CDR2 SQIVND (reference sequence). This CDR3 comprises 15 residues. The V gene end was trimmed by 5 bases and the J gene end by 4 bases; junction bases not matched to a gene: 9. CDR3 amino acids: CASSRGEVPPDTQYF. CDR3 nucleotide sequence: TGTGCCAGTAGTCGGGGGGAGGTTCCCCCAGATACGCAGTATTTT.

This chain uses TRBV28 with TRBJ1-1; D perhaps matches TRBD1 (6 bases). V dropped 7 bases and J dropped 11 bases, with 11 bases sitting between them. Per germline, CDR1 MDHEN and CDR2 SYDVKM. The CDR3 is made up of 10 amino acids. In DNA form, the CDR3 reads TGTGCCAGCATTCGGACAGTGGCTTTCTTT. Translation gives CASIRTVAFF.

This sequence joins TRBV19 and TRBJ1-2; the D is unclear. Germline V gives CDR1 LNHDA, CDR2 SQIVND (reference sequence). V lost 3 bases and J lost 4, with 12 bases in between. This CDR3 comprises 14 residues. CDR3: CASSIVPETYGYTF. CDR3 nucleotides: TGTGCCAGTAGTATTGTGCCGGAGACCTATGGCTACACCTTC. The full variable domain, rest sourced from reference TRBV19 and TRBJ1-2, is DGGITQSPKYLFRKEGQNVTLSCEQNLNHDAMYWYRQDPGQGLRLIYYSQIVNDFQKGDIAEGYSVSREKKESFPLTVTSAQKNPTAFYLCASSIVPETYGYTFGSGTRLTVV.

The chain couples TRBV30 to TRBJ1-2; D is undetermined. The germline V gene has CDR1 GTSNPN and CDR2 SVGIG (reference sequence). Deletions cut 7 bases from V and 8 bases from J, with 14 bases between. This CDR3 is 11 amino acids long. CDR3 protein: CASPHPGGYTF. The CDR3 bases are TGTGCCTCCCCCCACCCGGGGGGCTACACCTTC. The entire variable domain, with the rest obtained from reference TRBV30 and TRBJ1-2, is as follows: SQTIHQWPATLVQPVGSPLSLECTVEGTSNPNLYWYRQAAGRGLQLLFYSVGIGQISSEVPQNLSASRPQDRQFILSSKKLLLSDSGFYLCASPHPGGYTFGSGTRLTVV.

This sequence joins TRBV7-2 and TRBJ2-5; 12 positions match TRBD1. V shed 1 base and J 5 bases; nucleotides not matched to a gene: 5. The length of the CDR3 is 16 residues. Germline loops: CDR1 SGHTA, CDR2 FQGNSA. CDR3 sequence: CASSLVWDRGRETQYF. In DNA form, the CDR3 reads TGTGCCAGCAGCTTAGTGTGGGACAGGGGGCGGGAGACCCAGTACTTC.

The chain has TRBV19 and TRBJ2-1, with 11 bases fitting TRBD2. The CDR3 spans 17 residues. Trimming removed 3 bases from V and 0 bases from J; junction bases left unmatched: 4. CDR1 is LNHDA, CDR2 SQIVND, per germline (reference sequence). Written as DNA, the CDR3 is TGTGCCAGTAGTATCACCGGGACTAGCGGCTCCTACAATGAGCAGTTCTTC. It is translated as CASSITGTSGSYNEQFF.

The chain couples TRBV6-5 to TRBJ2-1; 7 nucleotides align to TRBD1. Trimming cost V 7 bases and J 4 bases; bases outside gene matches: 7. Germline assignment: CDR1 MNHEY and CDR2 SVGAGI. The CDR3 has 14 residues. This chain's CDR3 is CASTNRGGYNEQFF. The CDR3 nucleotides read TGTGCCAGCACAAACAGGGGTGGGTACAATGAGCAGTTCTTC.

This clone was counted a single time. J is TRBJ2-3 and V is TRBV7-2; possibly TRBD2 for D (6 bases). The CDR3 is made up of 14 amino acids. Trimming shortened V by 3 bases and J by 3 bases, and 10 bases separated the two germline ends. Germline values: CDR1 SGHTA, CDR2 FQGNSA. CDR3 nucleotides: TGTGCCAGCAGCTTCTCGGGGACTACAGATACGCAGTATTTT. As protein: CASSFSGTTDTQYF.

This chain uses TRBV6-5 with TRBJ2-3, with 9 nucleotides matching TRBD2. Germline-derived CDR1 and CDR2 are MNHEY and SVGAGI. The V and J ends lost 2 bases and 6 bases, in that order; junction bases with no gene match: 3. The CDR3 is 14 amino acids. CDR3 nucleotide sequence: TGTGCCAGCAGTTACCGACTAGCGGCTGATACGCAGTATTTT. Encoded protein: CASSYRLAADTQYF.

This rearrangement joins TRBV9 to TRBJ2-1; the match to TRBD1 covers 7 bases. V dropped 3 bases and J dropped 3; count of bases not matched to a gene: 3. Germline V lookup: CDR1 SGDLS, CDR2 YYNGEE. This CDR3 has 14 amino acids. The chain's CDR3 is CASSARQGYNEQFF. In nucleotides, the CDR3 is TGTGCCAGCAGCGCTCGACAGGGCTACAATGAGCAGTTCTTC.